This entry is about one T cell receptor beta chain. Its cognate antigen is unknown. The authors incorporated unique molecular identifiers into the TCR beta cDNA libraries. The yield from around 1 to 10 million T cells was about 500,000 cDNA molecules in total. TCRdb re-called the PCR reads with MiXCR, one entry per CDR3 protein. The sample lists about 460,000 distinct CDR3 sequences; approximately 45% were seen once. This sample was included in a study of post-analysis software for immune sequencing data. Across the study: The disease courses covered relapsing-remitting, secondary progressive and progressive-relapsing multiple sclerosis.

Study-wide points: Compared with controls, patients showed significantly lower normalized Chao1 diversity. Comparison of patients with controls showed five TRBV segments more frequent in patients, TRBV5-6, TRBV5-1 and TRBV20-1 among them. Under the F measure, samples that were prepared in one batch clustered strongly together.

The CDR3 consists of 12 residues. With 8 bases removed from V and 1 base from J, the gap between germline ends came to 7 bases. Germline V gene lookup returns CDR1 SEHNR and CDR2 FQNEAQ (reference sequence). What was sequenced was blood. The TCR comes from a girl aged 10 to 17 with multiple sclerosis. The chain recombines TRBV7-9 with TRBJ2-3, with a possible D match to TRBD2 (5 bases). The CDR3 bases are TGTGCCAGCCGACTACGCACAGATACGCAGTATTTT. As protein: CASRLRTDTQYF. Full variable domain (outside the CDR3, taken from reference TRBV7-9 and TRBJ2-3): DTGVSQNPRHKITKRGQNVTFRCDPISEHNRLYWYRQTLGQGPEFLTYFQNEAQLEKSRLLSDRFSAERPKGSFSTLEIQRTEQGDSAMYLCASRLRTDTQYFGPGTRLTVL.